This record looks at one TCR beta chain sequence and its context. Its antigen is not known. 13 Jbeta primers and 60 Vbeta primers were used for the PCR. This table comes from immunoSEQ multiplex PCR, and its TCRdb copy is limited to in-frame clones, with some not included. Recorded for this sample: 150,000 to 200,000 clones. These data originate in a study of cytomegalovirus exposure and HLA in healthy donors. Study at large: A preliminary data release comprised approximately 85 million unique TCRs obtained from HLA-typed donors. Study observations and caveats: An analysis that came later showed most CMV-associated TCR beta chains appearing HLA-restricted. In a later analysis, specific HLA alleles were associated with some 16,000 TCR beta sequences at a 0.05 false discovery rate. Per published accounts, TCR beta sequences correctly predicted the HLA-A and HLA-B alleles of most subjects.

The CDR3 contains 15 residues. The V segment lost 7 bases and the J segment 1 base; nucleotides outside the gene matches: 6. The germline V gene has CDR1 SNHLY and CDR2 FYNNEI. This receptor was obtained from a woman under 30 in good health and CMV-seropositive. Material: PBMCs. This chain links TRBV2 with TRBJ1-5; 8 nucleotides match TRBD1. CDR3 loop: CASTPDRASNQPQHF. The CDR3, as DNA: TGTGCCAGCACTCCGGACAGGGCGAGCAATCAGCCCCAGCATTTT.